The next 15 T cell receptor beta chains were all read from a single sample in a study of cytomegalovirus exposure and HLA in healthy donors. Assay used: immunoSEQ multiplex PCR; TCRdb lists only in-frame clones, some missing. The table has about 200,000 clones, roughly 87% seen once. The sequenced material came from PBMCs. Receptor source: a woman aged 18 to 35 in good health and CMV-seropositive.

The chain has TRBV5-1 and TRBJ2-7; 9 bases align to TRBD1. Unmatched junction bases numbered 2, after V lost 3 bases and J lost 1 base. The CDR3 runs 14 residues. Germline lookup yields CDR1 SGHRS and CDR2 YFSETQ. CDR3 loop: CASSSGTGSYEQYF. CDR3 DNA sequence: TGCGCCAGCAGCTCAGGGACAGGGTCCTACGAGCAGTACTTC.

V gene TRBV4-1 combines with J gene TRBJ2-1; the D gene is possibly TRBD1 (6 bases). Trimming pared 0 bases from V and 9 bases from J, leaving 15 bases between. CDR1 is MGHRA and CDR2 is YSYEKL in the germline V gene. CDR3 length equals 15 residues. The DNA for the CDR3 is TGCGCCAGCAGCCAAGAGTCAGGGGTAACGGCTGAGCAGTTCTTC. The encoded protein is CASSQESGVTAEQFF.

The chain combines TRBV7-2 with TRBJ1-1; a weak D match, TRBD1 (6 bases). V gave up 6 bases and J gave up 4 bases, with 15 bases separating them. The CDR3 totals 14 residues. Germline lookup yields CDR1 SGHTA and CDR2 FQGNSA. CDR3 sequence (DNA): TGTGCCAGCAGAGTGGGGGCAGGGAGCACTGAAGCTTTCTTT. It specifies CASRVGAGSTEAFF.

CDR3 DNA sequence: TGTGCCAGCAGCGTCCGGGACAGGGGGCAGCCCCAGCATTTT. Translating gives CASSVRDRGQPQHF. The rearrangement joins TRBV9 to TRBJ1-5; TRBD1 aligns across 11 bases. The CDR3 length is 14 residues. V lost 2 bases to trimming and J lost 7 bases; unmatched junction nucleotides: 2. Germline CDR1 SGDLS, CDR2 YYNGEE.

The chain couples TRBV25-1 to TRBJ2-3; D is possibly TRBD2 (6 bases). The V end was cut by 1 base, the J end by 2 bases, with 13 bases between. Germline CDR1 is MGHDK and CDR2 is SYGVNS. The CDR3 runs 16 residues. The CDR3 loop is CASSESLREDTDTQYF. The CDR3 bases are TGTGCCAGCAGTGAATCCCTGCGGGAAGACACAGATACGCAGTATTTT.

J is TRBJ1-1 and V is TRBV6-1; 7 bases agree with TRBD1. Looked up from germline, CDR1 is MNHNS and CDR2 is SASEGT. The CDR3 is made up of 15 amino acids. V dropped 6 bases and J dropped 3; count of bases not matched to a gene: 10. The CDR3 protein is CASRRGPDRDTEAFF. The CDR3 DNA reads as TGTGCCAGCAGGAGGGGACCCGACAGGGACACTGAAGCTTTCTTT.

This clone has a single count. The chain is built from TRBV6-1 and TRBJ2-5, with D possibly matching TRBD2 (5 bases). V was trimmed by 1 base and J by 5 bases, leaving 14 bases between them. CDR3 length: 15 amino acids. Germline-derived CDR1 and CDR2 are MNHNS and SASEGT. In DNA, the CDR3 is TGTGCCAGCAGTGAAGTGTGGGGAGAAGGGGAGACCCAGTACTTC. It translates to CASSEVWGEGETQYF.

The sample holds one count of this clone. The rearrangement links TRBV30 to TRBJ2-5, with D possibly TRBD2 on 7 matching bases. The CDR3 consists of 13 residues. The V end lost 5 bases, the J end lost 5 bases, and 15 bases lay between the germline ends. From germline, CDR1 is GTSNPN and CDR2 SVGIG (reference sequence). The CDR3 protein is CAWERGGGETQYF. The CDR3 bases are TGTGCCTGGGAGAGGGGGGGAGGGGAGACCCAGTACTTC.

The chain combines TRBV28 with TRBJ2-1, with a possible D match to TRBD1 (5 bases). Deletions cut 2 bases from V and 2 bases from J, with 19 bases between. Germline V gene lookup returns CDR1 MDHEN and CDR2 SYDVKM. CDR3 length equals 18 residues. The CDR3 loop reads CASSLGHRASLTYNEQFF. The CDR3 DNA reads as TGTGCCAGCAGTTTAGGACACCGCGCTAGTTTAACCTACAATGAGCAGTTCTTC. Drawing the rest from reference TRBV28 and TRBJ2-1, the complete variable domain is DVKVTQSSRYLVKRTGEKVFLECVQDMDHENMFWYRQDPGLGLRLIYFSYDVKMKEKGDIPEGYSVSREKKERFSLILESASTNQTSMYLCASSLGHRASLTYNEQFFGPGTRLTVL.

The chain recombines TRBV6-4 with TRBJ1-1; no clear D. With 5 bases removed from V and 4 bases from J, the gap between germline ends came to 11 bases. This CDR3 spans 13 amino acids. CDR1 is MRHNA, CDR2 SNTAGT, per germline. The CDR3 coding sequence is TGTGCCAGCAGTTTGTCAGAATTCACTGAAGCTTTCTTT. Translated, it gives CASSLSEFTEAFF.

The rearrangement uses TRBV5-1 and TRBJ2-5; 12 nucleotides align to TRBD1. With V trimmed by 0 bases and J by 2 bases, 5 bases remained unmatched. Germline V gives CDR1 SGHRS, CDR2 YFSETQ. The CDR3 contains 17 residues. The CDR3 DNA is TGCGCCAGCAGCTTGGGTGGGACAGGGGGCCTACAAGAGACCCAGTACTTC. Translated: CASSLGGTGGLQETQYF.

The CDR3 protein is CASSKRHAYEQYF. The CDR3 region has the DNA TGTGCCAGCAGTAAAAGACATGCCTACGAGCAGTACTTC. The chain carries TRBV6-6 and TRBJ2-7; D is undetermined. Trimming removed 5 bases from V and 2 bases from J, with 10 bases in between. This CDR3 has 13 amino acids. CDR1 MNHNY and CDR2 SVGAGI come from the germline V gene (reference sequence).

J is TRBJ1-2 and V is TRBV4-1; weak D call: TRBD1 (6 bases). Deletions cut 0 bases from V and 1 base from J, with 12 bases between. Germline-derived CDR1 and CDR2 are MGHRA and YSYEKL. The length of the CDR3 is 16 residues. This chain's CDR3 is CASSQDPGQRNYGYTF. The CDR3 DNA is TGCGCCAGCAGCCAAGATCCAGGACAGCGTAACTATGGCTACACCTTC.

The V gene is TRBV5-1, the J gene TRBJ2-7; a possible D gene is TRBD1 (6 bases). The CDR3 runs to 13 residues. The germline V gene has CDR1 SGHRS and CDR2 YFSETQ. The V and J ends lost 0 bases and 6 bases respectively, with 10 bases between them. This chain's CDR3 is CASSLGGPSEQYF. For the CDR3, the DNA is TGCGCCAGCAGCTTGGGGGGGCCCTCCGAGCAGTACTTC.

V gene TRBV27 combines with J gene TRBJ2-1; TRBD1 matches at 7 bases. Germline-derived CDR1 and CDR2 are MNHEY and SMNVEV (reference sequence). The CDR3 runs to 13 residues. V lost 4 bases and J lost 10; bases outside the gene matches: 7. The CDR3 sequence is CASSSITGAEQFF. The CDR3 bases are TGTGCCAGCAGTTCCATAACAGGGGCCGAGCAGTTCTTC.